Here is one T cell receptor beta chain with its context. This CDR3 is 13 amino acids long. V lost 0 bases to trimming and J lost 6 bases, with 7 bases between them. In germline, CDR1 is LGHNA, CDR2 YSLEER. Source study methods: Amplification with reference gene primers provided the estimates of nucleated cell counts. Using immunoSEQ multiplex PCR, the repertoire was profiled, and TCRdb retains in-frame clones only, with some absent. V and J calls and clone size are as listed in that table; D and trimming were resolved from the DNA. The sample yields 100,000 to 130,000 clones, roughly 70% seen once. The data derive from a study of blood T cell repertoires in COVID-19. Overall study context: Samples taken during acute and convalescent COVID-19 were collected in the United States, Italy and Spain. T cells, B-cell-depleted T cells, or PBMCs supplied cDNA or gDNA.

This TCR derives from a woman between 40 and 50 years old with acute or convalescent COVID-19. The chain recombines TRBV4-3 with TRBJ2-3; no clear D gene. Material: peripheral blood. The CDR3 loop is CASSQDRFDTQYF. The CDR3, as DNA: TGCGCCAGCAGCCAAGATCGGTTTGATACGCAGTATTTT.